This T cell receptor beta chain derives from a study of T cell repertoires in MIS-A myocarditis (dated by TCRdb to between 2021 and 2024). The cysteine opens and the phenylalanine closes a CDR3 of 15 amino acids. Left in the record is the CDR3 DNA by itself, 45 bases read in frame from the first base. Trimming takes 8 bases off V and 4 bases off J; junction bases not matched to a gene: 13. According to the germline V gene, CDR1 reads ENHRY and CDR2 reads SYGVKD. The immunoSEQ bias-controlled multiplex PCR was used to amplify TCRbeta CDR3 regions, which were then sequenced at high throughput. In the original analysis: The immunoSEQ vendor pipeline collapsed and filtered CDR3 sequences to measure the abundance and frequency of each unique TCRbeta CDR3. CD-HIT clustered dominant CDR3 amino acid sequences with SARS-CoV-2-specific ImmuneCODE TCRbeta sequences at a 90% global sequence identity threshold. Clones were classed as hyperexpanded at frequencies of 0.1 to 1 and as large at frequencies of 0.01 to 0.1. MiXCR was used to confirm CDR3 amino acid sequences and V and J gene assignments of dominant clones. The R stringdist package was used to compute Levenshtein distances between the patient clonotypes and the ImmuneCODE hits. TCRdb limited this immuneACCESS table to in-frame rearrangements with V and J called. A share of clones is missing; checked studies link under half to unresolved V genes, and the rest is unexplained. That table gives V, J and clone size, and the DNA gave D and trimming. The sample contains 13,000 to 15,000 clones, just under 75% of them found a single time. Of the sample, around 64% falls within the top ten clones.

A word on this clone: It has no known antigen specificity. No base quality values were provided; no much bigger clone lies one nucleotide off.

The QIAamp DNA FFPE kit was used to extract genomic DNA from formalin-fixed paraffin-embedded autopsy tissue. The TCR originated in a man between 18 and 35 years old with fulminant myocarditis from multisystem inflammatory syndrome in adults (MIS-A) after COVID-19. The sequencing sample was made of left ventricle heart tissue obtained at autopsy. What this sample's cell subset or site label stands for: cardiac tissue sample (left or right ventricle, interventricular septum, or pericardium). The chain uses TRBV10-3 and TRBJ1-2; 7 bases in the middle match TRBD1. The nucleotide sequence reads TGTGCCATCTCTAAGGGGCAGGGGGAATTCTATGGCTACACCTTC. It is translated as CAISKGQGEFYGYTF.